The 10 T cell receptor delta chains below come from one sample, sequenced in a study of gamma-delta chains in newborns, infants, children. TCRdb re-analyzed the reads via CATT. The sample has around 11,000 delta-chain clones; around 3.5% are singletons. Sequencing was done on a sample of blood. The receptor set was obtained from a child who was a newborn, infant or young child, either healthy, febrile or measles-vaccinated (not recorded which).

For this clone: A read error may explain this, as a much larger clone is one base away. At the DNA level, this CDR3 is encoded by other sequences in the same sample as well. This chain connects TRDV2 to TRDJ1; no clear D. This CDR3 contains 14 residues. Germline-derived CDR1 and CDR2 are GEAIGNYY and EKD. The chain's CDR3 is CACDTVVNTDKLIF. CDR3 DNA: TGTGCCTGTGACACCGTTGTCAACACTGATAAACTCATCTTT.

This clone turned up a few times. V and J are TRAV29/DV5 and TRDJ1; 7 bases line up with TRDD3. Unmatched junction bases numbered 22, after V lost 2 bases and J lost 6 bases. Germline CDR1 and CDR2: NSMFDY and ISSIKDK. The CDR3 contains 18 residues. The DNA for the CDR3 is TGTGCAGCAAGGTCGGTCCCTAATCCACCTGGGGGCCCACATAAACTCATCTTT. Protein product: CAARSVPNPPGGPHKLIF.

This clone was seen only a few times. The chain joins TRDV1 to TRDJ1; no firm D call. This CDR3 is 13 amino acids long. Germline lookup yields CDR1 TSWWSYY and CDR2 QGS. V lost 5 bases to trimming and J lost 8 bases, with 15 bases between them. The CDR3 DNA reads TGTGCTCTTGGGCTAATTAGTGCTGCCAAACTCATCTTT. Translation gives CALGLISAAKLIF.

As to this clone: A far more abundant clone sits one base away, making this likely a read error. V is TRDV2 and J is TRDJ3; 10 positions agree with TRDD3. This CDR3 is built from 21 residues. The germline V gene encodes CDR1 GEAIGNYY and CDR2 EKD. CDR3 protein: CACDPISVLGDQAWDTRQMIF. The CDR3 DNA reads TGTGCCTGTGACCCTATTTCCGTACTGGGGGATCAAGCCTGGGACACCCGACAGATGATTTTC.

This clone was found a few times. A far larger clone is off by one base, so a read error is likely. This sequence joins TRDV2 and TRDJ1; 7 bases align to TRDD3. The CDR3 has 16 amino acids. Germline trimming cut 5 bases from V and 0 bases from J; bases unmatched to any gene: 11. CDR1 is GEAIGNYY and CDR2 is EKD in the germline V gene. This chain's CDR3 is CACGTLGGPNTDKLIF. The CDR3 nucleotides are TGTGCCTGTGGCACTCTGGGGGGGCCAAACACCGATAAACTCATCTTT.

Note on this clone: One end of the junction varies from germline; a read error may be responsible. This specimen includes other DNA sequences encoding the same CDR3. CDR3: CALGEVPTGGYGVYTDKLIF. DNA of the CDR3: TGTGCTCTTGGGGAAGTTCCTACTGGGGGATACGGGGTCTACACCGATAAACTCATCTTC. The chain combines TRDV1 with TRDJ1, with 13 bases identical to TRDD3. CDR3 length: 20 residues. Germline assignment: CDR1 TSWWSYY and CDR2 QGS.

With respect to this clone: Other DNA sequences from this sample encode an identical CDR3 as well. The chain employs TRDV2 and TRDJ3, with 9 bases lining up with TRDD3. Trimming cost V 2 bases and J 0 bases; bases outside gene matches: 7. The CDR3 spans 19 residues. Germline lookup yields CDR1 GEAIGNYY and CDR2 EKD. The CDR3 DNA is TGTGCCTGTGACAAAATACTGGGGGACGTCTCCTGGGACACCCGACAGATGTTTTTC. This sequence encodes CACDKILGDVSWDTRQMFF.

This rearrangement joins TRDV3 to TRDJ1; 8 bases line up with TRDD3. V shed 2 bases and J 0 bases; nucleotides not matched to a gene: 35. In germline, CDR1 is TVYSNPD, CDR2 GDNSRS (reference sequence). The length of the CDR3 is 24 residues. Written as DNA, the CDR3 is TGTGCCTTTCATTTCGGCCCCCACCGTGATGGGGGATTTCCCCTCCTGTCGTACACCGATAAACTCATCTTT. Translation: CAFHFGPHRDGGFPLLSYTDKLIF.

In its sample, this clone was seen a few times. Given a much more abundant clone one base away, this may be a read error. Other DNA sequences in the sample encode the same CDR3. The rearrangement links TRDV2 to TRDJ1; no definite D call. Germline CDR1 and CDR2: GEAIGNYY and EKD. The CDR3 consists of 19 residues. The CDR3 nucleotides are TGCGCCTGTGACCCCCTCAGGGGTCGGGACCTCGCACACACCGATAAACTCATCTTT. Its translation: CACDPLRGRDLAHTDKLIF.

The J gene was identified as TRDJ1, and no V gene was called; the D call TRDD3 from the table was never checked on the DNA. CDR3 size: 14 residues. The CDR3 nucleotides read TGTGCCTGTGAGGCCATGGGGAAAACCGATAAACTCATCTTT. Its protein product is CACEAMGKTDKLIF.